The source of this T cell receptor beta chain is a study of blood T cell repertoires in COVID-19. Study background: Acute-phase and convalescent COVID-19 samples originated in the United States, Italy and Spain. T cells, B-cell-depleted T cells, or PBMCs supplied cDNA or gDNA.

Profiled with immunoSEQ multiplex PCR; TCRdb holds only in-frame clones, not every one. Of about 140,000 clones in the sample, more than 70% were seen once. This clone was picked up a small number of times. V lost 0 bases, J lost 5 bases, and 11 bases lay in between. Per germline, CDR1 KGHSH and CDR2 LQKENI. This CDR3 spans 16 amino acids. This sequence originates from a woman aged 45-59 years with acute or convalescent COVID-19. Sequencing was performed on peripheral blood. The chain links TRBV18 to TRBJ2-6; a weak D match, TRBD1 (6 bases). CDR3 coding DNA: TGTGCCAGCTCACCACCGGTGGGGGCCCGGGCCAACGTCCTGACTTTC. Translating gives CASSPPVGARANVLTF. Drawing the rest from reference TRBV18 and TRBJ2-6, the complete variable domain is NAGVMQNPRHLVRRRGQEARLRCSPMKGHSHVYWYRQLPEEGLKFMVYLQKENIIDESGMPKERFSAEFPKEGPSILRIQQVVRGDSAAYFCASSPPVGARANVLTFGAGSRLTVL.